This TCR beta chain was obtained from a study of T cell responses to AZD1222 COVID-19 vaccine. Libraries were prepared by immunoSEQ multiplex PCR; TCRdb keeps only in-frame clonotypes and omits some of them. The sample comprises around 130,000 clones, 86% of which are singletons, and more than 10% rests with the top ten. The CDR3 is 14 residues long. The V and J ends lost 6 bases and 4 bases, in that order; junction bases with no gene match: 5. The germline V gene encodes CDR1 MDHEN and CDR2 SYDVKM. The TCR comes from an adult in good health. The sample here was peripheral blood, taken on day 0 of AZD1222 vaccination. The chain links TRBV28 to TRBJ1-4; 7 bases align to TRBD1. CDR3 sequence (DNA): TGTGCCAGCAGCCGCGACAGGGTTAATGAAAAACTGTTTTTT. This gives the protein CASSRDRVNEKLFF.